Here is one TCR beta chain with its context. Per the authors' pipeline: Reference gene primer amplification gave nucleated cell count estimates. The protocol was immunoSEQ multiplex PCR, while the TCRdb copy is restricted to in-frame clones and leaves out a portion. V, J and clone size reflect that table, while D and trimming were determined from the DNA. The table lists tens of thousands of clones, about 90% of them singletons. The data were obtained in a study of blood T cell repertoires in COVID-19. Study-wide context: Sites across the United States, Italy and Spain contributed samples from acute and convalescent COVID-19. The cDNA or gDNA used as material had been derived from T cells, B-cell-depleted T cells, or PBMCs.

Germline lookup yields CDR1 SGHTA and CDR2 FQGNSA. Trimming pared 4 bases from V and 4 bases from J, leaving 19 bases between. The length of the CDR3 is 16 residues. The chain joins TRBV7-2 to TRBJ1-2; weak D call: TRBD1 (5 bases). The sample taken for sequencing was peripheral blood. This TCR was sampled from a human donor in a cohort sampled during active COVID-19. The CDR3 protein is CASSSAPETVSYGYTF. The CDR3 DNA is TGTGCCAGCAGCTCGGCACCCGAGACAGTCTCCTATGGCTACACCTTC.